This T cell receptor (beta chain) was sequenced for a study of CD8 T cells in Susac syndrome. Across the whole study: When blood was collected, patients with Susac syndrome were therapy-naive, were taking corticosteroids, or were receiving intravenous immunoglobulin alone.

TEMRA cells were enriched by FACS, while CD8+ and CD4+ T cells were obtained through a negative isolation that was performed magnetically. Random hexamers were used to reverse transcribe the RNA input (about 0.45 to 1 ug). Amplification of TCR beta CDR3 spanned 54 Vbeta and 13 Jbeta via immunoSEQ multiplex PCR. TCRdb itself ran the immunoSEQ multiplex PCR reads through MiXCR, one entry per CDR3 protein. The sample shows 140,000 to 150,000 distinct CDR3 sequences, approximately 96% of them seen only once. J was trimmed by 8 bases and V by 6 bases; bases with no gene match: 12. The CDR3 contains 15 residues.

The sequencing sample was made of CD4+ T cells from PBMCs. The TCR was taken from a human donor with Susac syndrome. The chain links TRBV12-3 or TRBV12-4 to TRBJ1-2; 10 bases are shared with TRBD1. The CDR3 bases are TGTGCCAGCAGCGCCGGGGACAGGGGAGCGGGGGGCTACACCTTC. Its protein product is CASSAGDRGAGGYTF.